The next 9 T cell receptor beta chains were all read from a single sample in a study of blood T cell repertoires in COVID-19. Clones were sequenced by immunoSEQ multiplex PCR, and TCRdb holds only the in-frame ones, with some missing. This table has some 410,000 clones, approximately 87% appearing once. Sequenced input: PBMCs or T cells enriched from blood (not recorded which). All receptors derive from a woman younger than 45 with acute COVID-19.

J is TRBJ1-4 and V is TRBV5-1; D unclear. CDR3 length: 12 amino acids. Trimming left V 4 bases short and J 8 bases short, with 9 bases between. Germline lookup yields CDR1 SGHRS and CDR2 YFSETQ. The CDR3 sequence: CASSVVPEKLFF. As DNA, the CDR3 is TGCGCCAGCAGCGTCGTCCCCGAAAAACTGTTTTTT. Full variable domain (remainder filled in from reference TRBV5-1 and TRBJ1-4): KAGVTQTPRYLIKTRGQQVTLSCSPISGHRSVSWYQQTPGQGLQFLFEYFSETQRNKGNFPGRFSGRQFSNSRSEMNVSTLELGDSALYLCASSVVPEKLFFGSGTQLSVL.

This sequence joins TRBV7-2 and TRBJ2-1; 11 nucleotides align to TRBD2. CDR1 is SGHTA and CDR2 is FQGNSA in the germline V gene. The V and J ends lost 6 bases and 0 bases, in that order; junction bases with no gene match: 13. The CDR3 contains 19 residues. The CDR3 sequence is CASRLRGSGGVVSYNEQFF. DNA for the CDR3: TGTGCCAGCAGACTTAGGGGTAGCGGGGGGGTTGTCTCCTACAATGAGCAGTTCTTC.

CDR3 in amino acids: CSARRVAEQYF. CDR3 sequence (DNA): TGCAGTGCTAGGAGAGTAGCCGAGCAGTACTTC. V is TRBV20-1 and J is TRBJ2-7; D ambiguous. CDR1 DFQATT and CDR2 SNEGSKA come from the germline V gene (reference sequence). Trimming shortened V by 3 bases and J by 6 bases, and 9 bases separated the two germline ends. CDR3 length: 11 amino acids.

The V call is TRBV5-1, the J call TRBJ2-2; perhaps TRBD1 as D (5 bases). This CDR3 is 16 amino acids long. V lost 4 bases to trimming and J lost 0 bases, with 13 bases between them. Germline CDR1 SGHRS, CDR2 YFSETQ. CDR3 sequence (DNA): TGCGCCAGCAGCCCAAGGACATTGACGAACACCGGGGAGCTGTTTTTT. As protein: CASSPRTLTNTGELFF. The complete variable domain, with remaining parts taken from reference TRBV5-1 and TRBJ2-2, reads KAGVTQTPRYLIKTRGQQVTLSCSPISGHRSVSWYQQTPGQGLQFLFEYFSETQRNKGNFPGRFSGRQFSNSRSEMNVSTLELGDSALYLCASSPRTLTNTGELFFGEGSRLTVL.

This chain links TRBV28 with TRBJ1-6; D is undetermined. Trimming took 3 bases from V and 3 from J, leaving 9 bases between them. The CDR3 runs 15 residues. In germline, CDR1 is MDHEN, CDR2 SYDVKM. The CDR3 coding sequence is TGTGCCAGCAGTTTTGGGCGCCTCTATAATTCACCCCTCCACTTT. This encodes CASSFGRLYNSPLHF.

The chain is built from TRBV18 and TRBJ2-1; D uncertain. CDR3 length equals 15 residues. The V and J ends lost 2 bases and 1 base respectively, with 9 bases between them. Germline CDR1 is KGHSH and CDR2 is LQKENI. CDR3 nucleotides: TGTGCCAGCTCACCAATCATAGAGTCCTACAATGAGCAGTTCTTC. Translation gives CASSPIIESYNEQFF.

CDR3 nucleotides: TGCGCCAGCAGCTTACTTGGGGGCGAGGGCACTGAAGCTTTCTTT. Translating gives CASSLLGGEGTEAFF. The V gene is TRBV5-1, the J gene TRBJ1-1; D perhaps matches TRBD1 (6 bases). The germline V gene has CDR1 SGHRS and CDR2 YFSETQ. The CDR3 consists of 15 residues. Trimming left V 2 bases short and J 4 bases short, with 15 bases between. Drawing the rest from reference TRBV5-1 and TRBJ1-1, the complete variable domain is KAGVTQTPRYLIKTRGQQVTLSCSPISGHRSVSWYQQTPGQGLQFLFEYFSETQRNKGNFPGRFSGRQFSNSRSEMNVSTLELGDSALYLCASSLLGGEGTEAFFGQGTRLTVV.

This chain links TRBV19 with TRBJ2-7; weak D call: TRBD1 (6 bases). The CDR3 is 14 residues long. Trimming left V 2 bases short and J 4 bases short, with 12 bases between. Germline V gives CDR1 LNHDA, CDR2 SQIVND (reference sequence). CDR3 loop: CASSIYGGGYEQYF. The CDR3 region has the DNA TGTGCCAGTAGTATATATGGGGGCGGATACGAGCAGTACTTC.

V is TRBV5-5 and J is TRBJ2-1, with D tentatively TRBD1 (6 bases). The CDR3 is 11 residues long. CDR1 and CDR2 (germline): SGHKS, YYEKEE (reference sequence). V was cut by 1 base and J by 15 bases, with 11 bases left in between. The CDR3 nucleotides are TGTGCCAGCAGCTTGCTCAGGGGACCGTTCTTC. Translated, it gives CASSLLRGPFF.